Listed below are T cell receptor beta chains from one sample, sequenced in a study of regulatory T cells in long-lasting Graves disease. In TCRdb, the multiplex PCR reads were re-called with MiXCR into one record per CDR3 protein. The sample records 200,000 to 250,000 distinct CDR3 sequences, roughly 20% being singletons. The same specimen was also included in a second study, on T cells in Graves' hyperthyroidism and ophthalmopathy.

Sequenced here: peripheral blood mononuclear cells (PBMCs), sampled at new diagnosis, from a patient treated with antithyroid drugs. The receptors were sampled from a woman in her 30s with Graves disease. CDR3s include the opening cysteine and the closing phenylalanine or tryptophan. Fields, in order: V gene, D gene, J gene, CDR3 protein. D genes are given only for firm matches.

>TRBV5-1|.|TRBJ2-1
CASSLGYEQLF
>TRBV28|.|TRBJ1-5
CASSLPGRGPGQPQHF
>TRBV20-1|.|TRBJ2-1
CSATDRTASTSYNEQFF
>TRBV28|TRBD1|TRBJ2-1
CASSRRGRNEQFF
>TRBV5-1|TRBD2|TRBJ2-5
CASSQSGIRETQYF
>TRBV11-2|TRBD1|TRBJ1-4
CASSLTGEVEKLFF
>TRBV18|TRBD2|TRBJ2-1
CASSRGQGLANEQFF
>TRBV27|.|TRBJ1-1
CASSPRDGSGNTEAFF
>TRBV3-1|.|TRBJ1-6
CASSQDVLRGLESLHF
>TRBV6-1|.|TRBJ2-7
CASSVTDSYYEQYF